The 22 T cell receptor beta chains reported below all come from one sample, sequenced in a study of T cell responses to AZD1222 COVID-19 vaccine. Some clones are missing from TCRdb's copy, which holds only in-frame ones; the method was immunoSEQ multiplex PCR. The sample yields about 90,000 clones, about 90% seen once. The starting material was peripheral blood, obtained on day 0 of MenACWY control vaccination. All receptors come from an adult in good health.

The V call is TRBV7-6, the J call TRBJ2-1; TRBD2 matches 11 bases. The CDR3 covers 15 residues. V was pared by 5 bases and J by 4 bases, with 4 bases of the junction left unmatched. The germline V gene has CDR1 SGHVS and CDR2 FNYEAQ. CDR3 DNA: TGTGCCAGCAGCCCCGGGACTAGCGGATACAATGAGCAGTTCTTC. Translating it yields CASSPGTSGYNEQFF.

The rearrangement links TRBV14 to TRBJ2-7, with TRBD2 as a possible D gene (5 bases). There are 12 residues in the CDR3. In germline, CDR1 is SGHDN, CDR2 FVKESK. V was pared by 3 bases and J by 7 bases, with 10 bases between. DNA for the CDR3: TGTGCCAGCAGCCACCCCGAGGGTGAGCAGTACTTC. Translated, it gives CASSHPEGEQYF.

A few counts support this clone. V is TRBV28 and J is TRBJ2-1; 10 bases map to TRBD2. CDR3 length: 14 residues. Per germline, CDR1 MDHEN and CDR2 SYDVKM. V dropped 8 bases and J dropped 5; count of bases not matched to a gene: 6. CDR3 sequence (DNA): TGTGCCAGCGTAAGCGGGGGGGATAACAATGAGCAGTTCTTC. Its protein is CASVSGGDNNEQFF. The full variable domain, with the rest looked up from reference TRBV28 and TRBJ2-1, is DVKVTQSSRYLVKRTGEKVFLECVQDMDHENMFWYRQDPGLGLRLIYFSYDVKMKEKGDIPEGYSVSREKKERFSLILESASTNQTSMYLCASVSGGDNNEQFFGPGTRLTVL.

Notes on this clone: Different DNA sequences within this sample yield the same CDR3. In nucleotides, the CDR3 is TGCGCCAGCAGCTCGGGGGGCGGGCCCGGGGCCAATGAGCAGTTCTTC. Its protein product is CASSSGGGPGANEQFF. This chain uses TRBV5-1 with TRBJ2-1; tentative D call: TRBD2 (7 bases). V was trimmed by 3 bases and J by 6 bases, leaving 19 bases between them. Per germline, CDR1 SGHRS and CDR2 YFSETQ. The length of the CDR3 is 16 residues.

V gene TRBV18 combines with J gene TRBJ1-2; possibly TRBD1 for D (6 bases). Trimming took 3 bases from V and 8 from J, leaving 22 bases between them. Germline V gives CDR1 KGHSH, CDR2 LQKENI. The CDR3 covers 16 residues. CDR3 residues: CASSPPGDTDIYGYTF. Here the CDR3 DNA reads TGTGCCAGCTCACCCCCTGGGGACACGGACATTTACGGCTACACCTTC. Complete variable domain (other parts from reference TRBV18 and TRBJ1-2): NAGVMQNPRHLVRRRGQEARLRCSPMKGHSHVYWYRQLPEEGLKFMVYLQKENIIDESGMPKERFSAEFPKEGPSILRIQQVVRGDSAAYFCASSPPGDTDIYGYTFGSGTRLTVV.

This clone has a handful of counts. V usage is TRBV10-2 and J usage is TRBJ1-4; D ambiguous. Germline V lookup: CDR1 WSHSY, CDR2 SAAADI. This CDR3 comprises 14 residues. V shed 2 bases and J shed 8 bases, with 12 bases lying between them. The CDR3 bases are TGCGCCAGCAGTGAGCCGACCCGCGGGGAAAAACTGTTTTTT. This gives the protein CASSEPTRGEKLFF.

This clone was seen a few times. The chain has TRBV10-2 and TRBJ1-6, with 9 bases lining up with TRBD1. The length of the CDR3 is 15 residues. With 6 bases clipped from V and 11 bases from J, the junction kept 11 bases outside the gene matches. Germline loops: CDR1 WSHSY, CDR2 SAAADI. CDR3 nucleotide sequence: TGCGCCAGCAGGGAATCCGGGACAGGGTCTACACCCCTCCACTTT. It encodes CASRESGTGSTPLHF.

The genes are TRBV6-5 and TRBJ2-1; TRBD2 agrees at 8 bases. Germline V gene data show CDR1 as MNHEY and CDR2 as SVGAGI. V dropped 6 bases and J dropped 9; count of bases not matched to a gene: 13. CDR3 length: 15 amino acids. Written as DNA, the CDR3 is TGTGCCAGCAGCTCACCTGAGCGGGAGTCGATTGAGCAGTTCTTC. Protein sequence: CASSSPERESIEQFF.

This chain uses TRBV28 with TRBJ2-5, with D unresolved. The germline V gene encodes CDR1 MDHEN and CDR2 SYDVKM. The ends were cut back, 6 bases at V and 5 bases at J, with 10 bases in the middle. This CDR3 comprises 12 residues. This CDR3 is CASRDPSETQYF. The CDR3 DNA is TGTGCCAGCAGAGACCCGAGTGAGACCCAGTACTTC.

CDR3 in DNA: TGTGCCAGCAGCCTTCAGGGAGCCGTCTCAGATACGCAGTATTTT. Translating gives CASSLQGAVSDTQYF. The chain uses TRBV2 and TRBJ2-3; D possibly matches TRBD1 or TRBD2 (5 bases each). Germline values: CDR1 SNHLY, CDR2 FYNNEI. The CDR3 consists of 15 residues. V lost 6 bases to trimming and J lost 4 bases, with 17 bases between them.

This rearrangement joins TRBV5-4 to TRBJ2-5; weak D call: TRBD2 (5 bases). The CDR3 runs to 14 residues. Trimming took 4 bases from V and 5 from J, leaving 15 bases between them. CDR1 is SGHNT and CDR2 is YYREEE in the germline V gene (reference sequence). The CDR3: CASSPMGVGETQYF. The CDR3 region has the DNA TGTGCCAGCAGCCCCATGGGAGTGGGCGAGACCCAGTACTTC.

This chain uses TRBV19 with TRBJ2-2, with D unclear. Germline-derived CDR1 and CDR2 are LNHDA and SQIVND (reference sequence). Trimming cost V 3 bases and J 0 bases, with 11 bases left between them. The CDR3 totals 16 residues. The CDR3 DNA follows: TGTGCCAGTAGTATCTTACTCCCCGCGAACACCGGGGAGCTGTTTTTT. Translating it yields CASSILLPANTGELFF.

The rearrangement links TRBV5-6 to TRBJ2-3; D not certain. Germline CDR1 SGHDT, CDR2 YYEEEE. The V end was cut by 0 bases, the J end by 0 bases, with 11 bases between. The length of the CDR3 is 16 residues. The CDR3 here is CASSLERALSTDTQYF. The CDR3 DNA sequence: TGTGCCAGCAGCTTGGAGCGAGCATTAAGCACAGATACGCAGTATTTT.

The chain couples TRBV24-1 to TRBJ2-1; D is undetermined. V was shortened by 4 bases and J by 7 bases, with 10 bases between the two germline ends. This CDR3 spans 13 amino acids. Germline lookup yields CDR1 KGHDR and CDR2 SFDVKD. The CDR3 coding sequence is TGTGCCACCAGTGAGACACTTGCGAATGAGCAGTTCTTC. Translated: CATSETLANEQFF.

The rearrangement uses TRBV28 and TRBJ1-1, with D possibly matching TRBD1 (6 bases). The length of the CDR3 is 14 residues. Deletions cut 2 bases from V and 4 bases from J, with 11 bases between. CDR1 is MDHEN, CDR2 SYDVKM, per germline. The CDR3 DNA follows: TGTGCCAGCAGTTTAGAGGGGGTGTTCACTGAAGCTTTCTTT. Translation: CASSLEGVFTEAFF.

This clone was picked up one time. The genes are TRBV6-5 and TRBJ2-3; no definite D call. There are 14 residues in the CDR3. Germline CDR1 and CDR2: MNHEY and SVGAGI. V lost 5 bases and J 0 bases, leaving 9 bases between the germline ends. CDR3 region: CASSLMGSTDTQYF. The CDR3, as DNA: TGTGCCAGCAGTCTAATGGGGAGCACAGATACGCAGTATTTT.

This rearrangement joins TRBV6-5 to TRBJ1-2, with 7 positions matching TRBD1. The CDR3 is 13 residues long. Germline V gene data show CDR1 as MNHEY and CDR2 as SVGAGI. The V gene end was trimmed by 8 bases and the J gene end by 2 bases; junction bases not matched to a gene: 5. The CDR3 protein is CASGTDRNYGYTF. DNA for the CDR3: TGTGCCAGCGGGACAGACAGAAACTATGGCTACACCTTC.

The chain carries TRBV9 and TRBJ2-2; perhaps TRBD1 as D (6 bases). The germline V gene encodes CDR1 SGDLS and CDR2 YYNGEE. The CDR3 has 15 residues. The ends were cut back, 0 bases at V and 11 bases at J, with 17 bases in the middle. The CDR3 DNA is TGTGCCAGCAGCGTAGGTACAGGGCCGATTGGAGAGCTGTTTTTT. This sequence encodes CASSVGTGPIGELFF.

The chain couples TRBV6-2 or TRBV6-3 to TRBJ2-1, with D perhaps matching TRBD2 (7 bases). Per the germline V gene, CDR1 is MNHEY and CDR2 is SVGEGT. This CDR3 spans 16 amino acids. V was cut by 6 bases and J by 8 bases, with 23 bases left in between. The chain's CDR3 is CASSPGGGSSWHEQFF. The CDR3 DNA reads TGTGCCAGCAGCCCTGGGGGCGGGAGTAGTTGGCATGAGCAGTTCTTC.

The chain uses TRBV6-5 and TRBJ1-4, with D unclear. Trimming took off 6 bases at V and 5 bases at J, with 13 bases between the two ends. The CDR3 consists of 14 residues. Germline V gene lookup returns CDR1 MNHEY and CDR2 SVGAGI. The CDR3 nucleotides read TGTGCCAGCAGAAGACGAGACCGCAATGAAAAACTGTTTTTT. The encoded protein is CASRRRDRNEKLFF.

The rearrangement uses TRBV7-2 and TRBJ2-1, with D possibly being TRBD1 (6 bases). The CDR3 runs 14 residues. With 4 bases removed from V and 1 base from J, the gap between germline ends came to 8 bases. Per the germline V gene, CDR1 is SGHTA and CDR2 is FQGNSA. This CDR3 is CASSSGQSYNEQFF. The DNA for the CDR3 is TGTGCCAGCAGCTCGGGACAATCCTACAATGAGCAGTTCTTC.

The chain combines TRBV5-1 with TRBJ2-5, with TRBD1 matching over 12 bases. V gave up 3 bases and J gave up 5 bases; unmatched junction bases: 11. Germline lookup yields CDR1 SGHRS and CDR2 YFSETQ. The CDR3 contains 17 residues. CDR3 bases: TGCGCCAGCAGCTCTACCCCGGGACAGGGGGCTCGGGAGACCCAGTACTTC. Translation gives CASSSTPGQGARETQYF.